These 22 T cell receptor beta chains share one sample of origin, sequenced in a study of T cell responses to AZD1222 COVID-19 vaccine (dated by TCRdb to 2020 to 2023). The library relied on the immunoSEQ multiplex PCR assay. Entries here come from immuneACCESS through TCRdb and include only in-frame sequences with V and J called. Some clones fail to appear in such tables; in the studies checked, an unresolved V gene covers under half of the shortfall, and the cause of the remainder is unknown. Counted in this sample were about 160,000 clones; roughly 90% of them appeared once. The ten largest clones capture roughly 5% of the sample. This specimen's time point label, interpreted: baseline before first vaccination. The sequenced sample was peripheral blood, obtained on day 0 of AZD1222 vaccination. Receptors originate from an adult in good health.

The chain couples TRBV29-1 to TRBJ1-2; 7 nucleotides match TRBD1. Germline V CDR1 and CDR2: SQVTM, ANQGSEA. The CDR3 runs 13 residues. V shed 4 bases and J 0 bases; nucleotides not matched to a gene: 2. CDR3 region: CSVGTGANYGYTF. The CDR3 nucleotides are TGCAGCGTTGGGACAGGAGCTAACTATGGCTACACCTTC.

This chain connects TRBV4-3 to TRBJ2-2; TRBD2 matches 10 bases. Trimming cost V 4 bases and J 8 bases; bases outside gene matches: 4. The CDR3 is 14 amino acids. Germline V gene sequence: CDR1 LGHNA, CDR2 YSLEER. CDR3 amino acids: CASSPGLARGELFF. The CDR3 bases are TGCGCCAGCAGCCCGGGACTAGCGAGAGGGGAGCTGTTTTTT.

V gene TRBV28 combines with J gene TRBJ1-5; D is possibly TRBD1 (6 bases). Trimming pared 4 bases from V and 4 bases from J, leaving 17 bases between. The CDR3 extends over 16 amino acids. Germline assignment: CDR1 MDHEN and CDR2 SYDVKM. CDR3 protein: CASSSPPGTKNQPQHF. Here the CDR3 DNA reads TGTGCCAGCAGTTCCCCGCCCGGGACAAAGAATCAGCCCCAGCATTTT.

V is TRBV5-1 and J is TRBJ1-1, with 7 nucleotides matching TRBD1. Germline CDR1 is SGHRS and CDR2 is YFSETQ. This CDR3 spans 15 amino acids. V was pared by 4 bases and J by 4 bases, with 10 bases of the junction left unmatched. The CDR3 region is CASSGDRARGTEAFF. CDR3 coding DNA: TGCGCCAGCAGCGGAGACAGGGCTCGAGGCACTGAAGCTTTCTTT.

The J gene is TRBJ1-6, the V gene TRBV27, with 9 bases that match TRBD1. J gave up 4 bases and V 5 bases, and 3 bases lay outside the gene matches. The CDR3 is made up of 15 amino acids. Germline assignment: CDR1 MNHEY and CDR2 SMNVEV (reference sequence). The CDR3 spells CASSPGTGYNSPLHF. Here the CDR3 DNA reads TGTGCCAGCAGTCCAGGGACAGGGTATAATTCACCCCTCCACTTT.

This clone was recorded a few times. This sequence joins TRBV5-8 and TRBJ2-5; 14 bases fit TRBD2. After removal of 2 bases from V and 5 bases from J, the junction contained 2 bases not matched to a gene. Germline V gives CDR1 SGHTS, CDR2 YDEGEE. The CDR3 extends over 15 amino acids. CDR3 sequence reads: CASSLRLAGGETQYF. The CDR3 region has the DNA TGTGCCAGCAGCTTAAGACTAGCGGGAGGGGAGACCCAGTACTTC.

The rearrangement joins TRBV29-1 to TRBJ2-7; D gene unclear. CDR3 size: 11 residues. Trimming removed 4 bases from V and 3 bases from J, with 7 bases in between. Germline V gene sequence: CDR1 SQVTM, CDR2 ANQGSEA. The DNA of the CDR3 is TGCAGCGTTGCTCTTAACTACGAGCAGTACTTC. It codes for CSVALNYEQYF.

The chain is built from TRBV5-6 and TRBJ2-3; TRBD1 aligns across 8 bases. This CDR3 region has 14 residues. In germline, CDR1 is SGHDT, CDR2 YYEEEE. J gave up 1 base and V 4 bases, and 2 bases lay outside the gene matches. This CDR3 reads CASSTGQGTDTQYF. Written as DNA, the CDR3 is TGTGCCAGCAGCACGGGACAGGGCACAGATACGCAGTATTTT.

V usage is TRBV4-3 and J usage is TRBJ2-3; tentatively, D is TRBD1 or TRBD2 (5 bases each). CDR3 size: 19 residues. V lost 1 base and J lost 7, with 27 bases in between. Per the germline V gene, CDR1 is LGHNA and CDR2 is YSLEER. In nucleotides, the CDR3 is TGCGCCAGCAGCCAAGGTGGGGTGGCGGAGGCCCTTTGGGGGTATACGCAGTATTTT. Translation: CASSQGGVAEALWGYTQYF.

The chain recombines TRBV19 with TRBJ2-1; 10 bases align to TRBD1. Trimming removed 5 bases from V and 12 bases from J; junction bases left unmatched: 13. The germline V gene encodes CDR1 LNHDA and CDR2 SQIVND (reference sequence). The length of the CDR3 is 15 residues. The CDR3 nucleotides read TGTGCCAGTAGTTCGAGACAGGGGGCGGGCGTTGGGCAGTTCTTC. It is translated as CASSSRQGAGVGQFF. Supplemented by reference TRBV19 and TRBJ2-1, the full variable domain reads DGGITQSPKYLFRKEGQNVTLSCEQNLNHDAMYWYRQDPGQGLRLIYYSQIVNDFQKGDIAEGYSVSREKKESFPLTVTSAQKNPTAFYLCASSSRQGAGVGQFFGPGTRLTVL.

The chain is built from TRBV6-5 and TRBJ1-4; unclear D gene. This CDR3 has 12 amino acids. V was clipped by 6 bases and J by 7 bases, with 9 bases between them. Germline loops: CDR1 MNHEY, CDR2 SVGAGI. The CDR3 here is CASSRQGEKLFF. CDR3 DNA sequence: TGTGCCAGCAGCAGACAAGGTGAAAAACTGTTTTTT.

The chain links TRBV5-5 to TRBJ2-1, with 9 bases aligning to TRBD1. This CDR3 is built from 15 residues. V shed 0 bases, J shed 4 bases, and the junction held 2 bases outside the gene matches. Germline CDR1 SGHKS, CDR2 YYEKEE (reference sequence). The CDR3 region is CASSLGDRGYNEQFF. DNA of the CDR3: TGTGCCAGCAGCTTGGGAGACAGGGGGTACAATGAGCAGTTCTTC.

V gene TRBV2 combines with J gene TRBJ1-2, with TRBD1 matching 7 bases. CDR3 length: 15 amino acids. The germline V gene encodes CDR1 SNHLY and CDR2 FYNNEI. V was pared by 6 bases and J by 6 bases, with 13 bases of the junction left unmatched. CDR3 in DNA: TGTGCCAGCAGCGATCCGGGGGAGGGGGCGAATGGCTACACCTTC. It specifies CASSDPGEGANGYTF.

V gene TRBV5-5 combines with J gene TRBJ2-7; 8 bases align to TRBD1. CDR1 is SGHKS, CDR2 YYEKEE, per germline (reference sequence). V lost 4 bases and J lost 4; bases outside the gene matches: 10. The CDR3 covers 15 residues. The CDR3 region is CASSLIPGQAYEQYF. DNA of the CDR3: TGTGCCAGCAGCCTAATCCCGGGACAGGCTTACGAGCAGTACTTC. The whole variable domain, filled in from reference TRBV5-5 and TRBJ2-7, reads DAGVTQSPTHLIKTRGQQVTLRCSPISGHKSVSWYQQVLGQGPQFIFQYYEKEERGRGNFPDRFSARQFPNYSSELNVNALLLGDSALYLCASSLIPGQAYEQYFGPGTRLTVT.

V usage is TRBV5-6 and J usage is TRBJ1-1, with 8 bases matching TRBD1. J was trimmed by 3 bases and V by 1 base; bases with no gene match: 2. This CDR3 is built from 14 residues. Germline CDR1 reads SGHDT; CDR2 reads YYEEEE. Here the CDR3 reads CASSLTTGDTEAFF. CDR3 coding DNA: TGTGCCAGCAGCTTGACGACAGGGGACACTGAAGCTTTCTTT.

The chain employs TRBV7-9 and TRBJ1-1; D remains unclear. V was shortened by 3 bases and J by 1 base, with 9 bases between the two germline ends. The CDR3 is 14 amino acids. CDR1 is SEHNR and CDR2 is FQNEAQ in the germline V gene (reference sequence). CDR3 region: CASSFVLGNTEAFF. The CDR3 coding sequence is TGTGCCAGCAGCTTCGTCCTTGGGAACACTGAAGCTTTCTTT.

This chain connects TRBV20-1 to TRBJ2-3; D not resolved. Germline V gene data show CDR1 as DFQATT and CDR2 as SNEGSKA (reference sequence). With 3 bases removed from V and 1 base from J, the gap between germline ends came to 14 bases. CDR3 length: 15 residues. The CDR3 bases are TGCAGTGCTAGTAGGATAGATGCCGGCACAGATACGCAGTATTTT. It specifies CSASRIDAGTDTQYF.

J is TRBJ2-2 and V is TRBV4-2; 8 nucleotides agree with TRBD2. The CDR3 is 15 amino acids. V shed 0 bases and J 6 bases; nucleotides not matched to a gene: 3. In germline, CDR1 is LGHNA, CDR2 YNFKEQ. The chain's CDR3 is CASSQERGGPGELFF. CDR3 bases: TGTGCCAGCAGCCAAGAACGGGGGGGCCCCGGGGAGCTGTTTTTT.

The V call is TRBV5-6, the J call TRBJ1-6; the match to TRBD1 covers 9 bases. V was clipped by 5 bases and J by 11 bases; unmatched bases: 8. This CDR3 comprises 14 residues. From germline, CDR1 is SGHDT and CDR2 YYEEEE. CDR3 in amino acids: CASSAQGAGTPLHF. Written as DNA, the CDR3 is TGTGCCAGCAGTGCACAGGGGGCGGGGACACCCCTCCACTTT.

V is TRBV10-3 and J is TRBJ1-4; D possibly corresponds to TRBD1 (6 bases). The CDR3 length is 15 residues. Germline CDR1 ENHRY, CDR2 SYGVKD. Trimming pared 6 bases from V and 3 bases from J, leaving 14 bases between. CDR3 nucleotide sequence: TGTGCCATCAGCGCCTCGGGGGGGCCTAATGAAAAACTGTTTTTT. This sequence encodes CAISASGGPNEKLFF.

The chain recombines TRBV7-2 with TRBJ2-4, with TRBD2 matching 11 bases. V trimming: 0 bases; J trimming: 13 bases; junction bases outside the gene matches: 8. The germline V gene has CDR1 SGHTA and CDR2 FQGNSA. The CDR3 loop spans 15 amino acids. The CDR3 bases are TGTGCCAGCAGCTTAGCGCTATCTAGCGGGGGGCCCCAGTACTTC. Amino acid sequence: CASSLALSSGGPQYF. Based on the CDR3 plus reference TRBV7-2 and TRBJ2-4, the full variable domain is GAGVSQSPSNKVTEKGKDVELRCDPISGHTALYWYRQSLGQGLEFLIYFQGNSAPDKSGLPSDRFSAERTGGSVSTLTIQRTQQEDSAVYLCASSLALSSGGPQYFGAGTRLSVL.

The CDR3 DNA sequence: TGTGCCAGCAGCTTAGATACAATAGCAGAGACCCAGTACTTC. Translated, it gives CASSLDTIAETQYF. V usage is TRBV7-2 and J usage is TRBJ2-5; no reliable D call. This CDR3 spans 14 amino acids. Germline-derived CDR1 and CDR2 are SGHTA and FQGNSA. V lost 1 base to trimming and J lost 4 bases, with 10 bases between them.